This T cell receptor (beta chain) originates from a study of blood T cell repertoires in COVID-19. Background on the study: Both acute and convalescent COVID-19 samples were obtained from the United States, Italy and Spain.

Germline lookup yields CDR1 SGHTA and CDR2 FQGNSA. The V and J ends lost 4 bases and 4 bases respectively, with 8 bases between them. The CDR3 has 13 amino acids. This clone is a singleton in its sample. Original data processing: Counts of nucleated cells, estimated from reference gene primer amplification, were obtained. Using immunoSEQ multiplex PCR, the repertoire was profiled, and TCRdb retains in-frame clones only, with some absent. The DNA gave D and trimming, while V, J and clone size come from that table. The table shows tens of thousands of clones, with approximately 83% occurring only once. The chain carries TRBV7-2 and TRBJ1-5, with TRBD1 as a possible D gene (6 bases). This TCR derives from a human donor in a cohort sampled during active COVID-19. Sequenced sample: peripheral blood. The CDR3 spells CASSSDRNQPQHF. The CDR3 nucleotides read TGTGCCAGCAGCTCGGACAGAAATCAGCCCCAGCATTTT.